This T cell receptor beta chain appears in the sequencing data of a study of shared clonotypes between healthy human individuals. Study outcomes and limitations: Few donors restricted represented genetic and exposure-history diversity.

The CDR3 consists of 11 residues. The germline V and J ends were trimmed by 3 bases and 6 bases, with 4 bases remaining between them. Per the germline V gene, CDR1 is LGHNA and CDR2 is YSLEER. Unsorted PBMC replicate PCRs drew on 250 to 300 ng DNA, representing approximately 31,000 T cell genomes. The sequencing of unsorted PBMC DNA took place on ten immunoSEQ deep assay plates. Libraries were prepared by immunoSEQ multiplex PCR; TCRdb keeps only in-frame clonotypes and omits some of them. The data show about 490,000 clones, 70% to 80% seen once. Adult Caucasians living in Nashville, Tennessee made up all of the donors. With regard to this clone: Its antigen remains unidentified.

This rearrangement joins TRBV4-3 to TRBJ2-3; D is undetermined. The origin of this receptor is a woman between 40 and 55 years old in good health. Some clones in this sample may be carry-over from other donors' samples. Sequenced sample: PBMCs. CDR3 in amino acids: CASSQSDTQYF. CDR3 DNA sequence: TGCGCCAGCAGCCAGTCTGATACGCAGTATTTT.